The clone carrying this T cell receptor beta chain was seen only a few times. The data belong to a study of identical twins' blood T cells. Likely shared infections and vaccines: all three twin pairs were reared together. MiXCR was run by TCRdb on the 5' RACE reads, yielding one entry per CDR3 protein. This sample has a few hundred thousand distinct CDR3 sequences, with 25% to 35% found just once. V gave up 1 base and J gave up 2 bases, with 7 bases separating them. There are 14 residues in the CDR3. In germline, CDR1 is KGHSH, CDR2 LQKENI. The chain is built from TRBV18 and TRBJ2-3, with D unresolved. Sequencing was carried out using PBMCs. This receptor was taken from a woman aged 18 to 49 in good health. In DNA form, the CDR3 reads TGTGCCAGCTCACCACGGCCTATCACAGATACGCAGTATTTT. Amino acids: CASSPRPITDTQYF. The entire variable domain, with the rest obtained from reference TRBV18 and TRBJ2-3, is as follows: NAGVMQNPRHLVRRRGQEARLRCSPMKGHSHVYWYRQLPEEGLKFMVYLQKENIIDESGMPKERFSAEFPKEGPSILRIQQVVRGDSAAYFCASSPRPITDTQYFGPGTRLTVL.